This TCR beta chain stems from a study of identical twins. Study-level results: Abundant beta clonotypes from cord blood had fewer insertions, unlike memory repertoires, which showed none. Among beta out-of-frame sequences, excess sharing between twins appeared weaker. Models underestimated TCR alpha sharing (out-of-frame) in monozygotic twins.

This clonotype was observed a handful of times. The antigen remains undetermined. TCRdb processed the 5' RACE reads anew with MiXCR; each CDR3 protein has one entry. There are about 240,000 distinct CDR3 sequences in the sample; over 9.5% occur only once, and around 4% lies in the top ten. CDR1 and CDR2 from the germline V gene are DFQATT and SNEGSKA (reference sequence). The CDR3 length is 13 residues. V gave up 7 bases and J gave up 3 bases; unmatched junction bases: 5. The same sample was also used in a study of yellow fever vaccine responses in identical twins. As that report states: Reportedly, twins' vaccine T cell responses looked partly convergent and partly personalized.

The V call is TRBV20-1, the J call TRBJ1-1, with 10 positions matching TRBD1. Material: memory (CD45RO+) T cells sorted from blood. This receptor was obtained from a woman in her late teens or twenties in good health. The CDR3 region is CSGTGGSDTEAFF. CDR3 in DNA: TGCAGTGGGACAGGGGGATCAGACACTGAAGCTTTCTTT.